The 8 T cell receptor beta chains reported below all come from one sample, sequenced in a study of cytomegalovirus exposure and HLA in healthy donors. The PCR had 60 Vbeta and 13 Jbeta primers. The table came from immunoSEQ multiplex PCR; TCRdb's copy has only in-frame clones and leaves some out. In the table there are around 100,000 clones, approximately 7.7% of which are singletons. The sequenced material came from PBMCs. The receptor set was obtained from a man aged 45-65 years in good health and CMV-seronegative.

The CDR3 DNA is TGTGCCAGCCTCAGAAGGACAGGGGCCTTGGCCAAAAACATTCAGTACTTC. This encodes CASLRRTGALAKNIQYF. The rearrangement joins TRBV28 to TRBJ2-4; 9 positions agree with TRBD1. Germline V gene lookup returns CDR1 MDHEN and CDR2 SYDVKM. This CDR3 region has 17 residues. V shed 8 bases and J 1 base; nucleotides not matched to a gene: 12.

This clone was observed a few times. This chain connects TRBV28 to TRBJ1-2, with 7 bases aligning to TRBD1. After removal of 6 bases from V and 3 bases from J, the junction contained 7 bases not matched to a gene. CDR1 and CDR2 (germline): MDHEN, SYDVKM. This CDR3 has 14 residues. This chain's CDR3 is CASSYRDRHYGYTF. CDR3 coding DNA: TGTGCCAGCAGCTATAGGGACAGACACTATGGCTACACCTTC.

The chain's CDR3 is CASSPGTVSSNYGYTF. CDR3 nucleotides: TGTGCCAGCAGCCCTGGGACAGTATCTTCTAACTATGGCTACACCTTC. V and J are TRBV5-6 and TRBJ1-2, with TRBD1 matching 7 bases. Germline assignment: CDR1 SGHDT and CDR2 YYEEEE. The length of the CDR3 is 16 residues. The V gene end was trimmed by 4 bases and the J gene end by 0 bases; junction bases not matched to a gene: 9.

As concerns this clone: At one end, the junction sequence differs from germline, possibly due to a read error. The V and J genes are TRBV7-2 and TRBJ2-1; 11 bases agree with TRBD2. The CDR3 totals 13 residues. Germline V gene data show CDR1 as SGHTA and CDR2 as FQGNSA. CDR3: CASTLAGGDEQFF. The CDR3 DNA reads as TGTGCCAGCACCTTAGCGGGAGGGGATGAGCAGTTCTTC.

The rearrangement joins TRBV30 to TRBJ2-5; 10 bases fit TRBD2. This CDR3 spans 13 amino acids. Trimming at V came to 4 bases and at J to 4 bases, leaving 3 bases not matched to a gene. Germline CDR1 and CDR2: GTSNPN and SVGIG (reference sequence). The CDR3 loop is CAWMRLAGETQYF. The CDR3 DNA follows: TGTGCCTGGATGAGACTAGCGGGAGAGACCCAGTACTTC. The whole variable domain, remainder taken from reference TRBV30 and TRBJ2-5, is SQTIHQWPATLVQPVGSPLSLECTVEGTSNPNLYWYRQAAGRGLQLLFYSVGIGQISSEVPQNLSASRPQDRQFILSSKKLLLSDSGFYLCAWMRLAGETQYFGPGTRLLVL.

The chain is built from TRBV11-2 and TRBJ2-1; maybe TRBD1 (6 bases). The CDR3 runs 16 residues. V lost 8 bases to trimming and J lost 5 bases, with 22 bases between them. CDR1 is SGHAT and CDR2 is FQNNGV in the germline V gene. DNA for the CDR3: TGTGCCAGCCGCCCAGCACAGGGAATAGTTAACAATGAGCAGTTCTTC. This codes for CASRPAQGIVNNEQFF.

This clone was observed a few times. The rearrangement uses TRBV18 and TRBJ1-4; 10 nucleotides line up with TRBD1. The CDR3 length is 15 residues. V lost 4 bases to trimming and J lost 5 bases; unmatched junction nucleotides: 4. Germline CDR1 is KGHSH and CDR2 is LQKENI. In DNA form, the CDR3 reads TGTGCCAGCTCACGACCGGGACAGGGGAATGAAAAACTGTTTTTT. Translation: CASSRPGQGNEKLFF.

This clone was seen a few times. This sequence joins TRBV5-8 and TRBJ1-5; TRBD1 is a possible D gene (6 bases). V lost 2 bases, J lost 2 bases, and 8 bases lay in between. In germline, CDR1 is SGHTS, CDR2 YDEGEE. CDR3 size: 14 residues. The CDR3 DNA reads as TGTGCCAGCAGCTTAAGACAGGGCAATCAGCCCCAGCATTTT. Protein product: CASSLRQGNQPQHF.